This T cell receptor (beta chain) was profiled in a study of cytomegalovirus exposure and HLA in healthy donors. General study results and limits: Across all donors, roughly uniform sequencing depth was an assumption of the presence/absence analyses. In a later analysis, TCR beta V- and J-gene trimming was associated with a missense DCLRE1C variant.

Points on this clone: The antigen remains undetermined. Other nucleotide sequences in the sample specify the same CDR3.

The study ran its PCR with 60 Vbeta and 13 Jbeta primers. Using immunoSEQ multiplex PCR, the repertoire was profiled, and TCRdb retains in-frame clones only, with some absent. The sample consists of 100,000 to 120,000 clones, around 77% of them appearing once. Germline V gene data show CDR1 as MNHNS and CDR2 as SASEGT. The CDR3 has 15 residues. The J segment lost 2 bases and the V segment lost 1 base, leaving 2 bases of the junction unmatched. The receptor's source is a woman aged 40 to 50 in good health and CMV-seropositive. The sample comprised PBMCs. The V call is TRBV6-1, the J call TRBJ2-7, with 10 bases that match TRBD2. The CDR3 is CASSEEAGGPYEQYF. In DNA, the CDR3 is TGTGCCAGCAGTGAAGAAGCGGGAGGGCCCTACGAGCAGTACTTC.